Reported below is one T cell receptor beta chain. It has no known antigen specificity. The record has no base qualities; no much larger clone is one base away. The source of the sample is a study of blood T cell repertoires in COVID-19 (dated by TCRdb to between 2020 and 2021). Describing the broader study: Samples covering the acute and convalescent phases of COVID-19 were provided by collaborators in the United States, Italy and Spain. The repertoires were released in a freely available public database intended as a resource for research on the immune response to SARS-CoV-2. Deeply sampled blood TCRbeta repertoires from subjects exposed to, actively infected with, or recovered from COVID-19 were included in the dataset. HLA class I and class II types, where available, came from metadata supplied by the sample provider rather than from assay-based typing. Sample metadata almost always included a de-identified subject ID, COVID-19 status, age in years and sex. Samples came from the ongoing ImmuneRACE study (first 160 participants) plus 1,254 subjects from 6 global collaborators. The prospective study material was composed of cDNA or gDNA derived from T cells, B-cell-depleted T cells, or PBMCs.

Trimming leaves V shorter by 4 bases and J shorter by 6 bases, with the junction holding 8 bases beyond the gene matches. The germline V gene supplies CDR1 SGHTA and CDR2 FQGTGA. The CDR3 numbers 16 residues from cysteine through phenylalanine. The sequence is cut down to CDR3 DNA, 48 bases in frame from base 1. The immunoSEQ Assay, a bias-controlled multiplex PCR, was used to amplify TCRbeta CDR3 regions from genomic DNA. The original methods were these. Within the assay, amplification of reference gene primers was used to estimate how many nucleated cells each sample contained. To quantify the absolute abundance of each unique TCRbeta CDR3 rearrangement, sequence reads were collapsed and filtered. For each sample, productive Simpson clonality was calculated by taking the square root of Simpson's diversity index across productive rearrangements. TCRdb took this table from immuneACCESS and kept in-frame rearrangements with V and J called. Such tables lack part of the clones; where checked against another copy, unresolved V genes explain under half of the gap, and the rest is unexplained. V and J calls and clone size follow that table, whereas D and trimming were derived from the DNA. Recorded for this sample are tens of thousands of clones; approximately 80% of them occurred a single time. The ten largest account for 5% to 6.5% of the sample.

General study outcomes and caveats: The quantity of clinical and demographic metadata differed by source and by participant and was supplied without curation.

Whole blood was collected in K2EDTA tubes by collaborating institutions according to the institutions' own protocols. For TCRbeta analysis, collaborators shipped samples in one of three forms: frozen whole blood, isolated PBMCs, or DNA extracted from either of those sample types. Sequencing input: peripheral blood. This receptor was obtained from a woman between 55 and 75 years old with acute or convalescent COVID-19. Recombination connected TRBV7-3 to TRBJ2-1, and TRBD2 aligns with 11 junction nucleotides. For the CDR3, the sequence is CASSSFRTSGFNEQFF. The DNA sequence is given as TGTGCCAGCAGCTCCTTCAGGACTAGCGGGTTCAATGAGCAGTTCTTC.